This TCR beta chain was observed in a study of blood T cell repertoires in COVID-19. In the study overall: Sites in the United States, Italy and Spain provided acute and convalescent COVID-19 samples. From T cells, B-cell-depleted T cells, or PBMCs came the material, which was cDNA or gDNA.

Sequencing used immunoSEQ multiplex PCR; TCRdb keeps in-frame clones, though not all of them. The sample yields 35,000 to 45,000 clones, around 85% seen once. This CDR3 is built from 14 residues. V was shortened by 4 bases and J by 5 bases, with 15 bases between the two germline ends. Germline V gene lookup returns CDR1 SGHNT and CDR2 YYREEE (reference sequence). This TCR was recovered from a man between 65 and 80 years old with acute or convalescent COVID-19. The gene calls are TRBV5-4 and TRBJ1-1, with D unresolved. The sequencing input was peripheral blood. The CDR3 region has the DNA TGTGCCAGCAGCCGGACGGGAGGTGGGACTGAAGCTTTCTTT. Its translation is CASSRTGGGTEAFF.